This T cell receptor (beta chain) was sequenced during a study of blood T cell repertoires in COVID-19. The overall study: Spain, Italy and the United States supplied samples that represented acute and convalescent COVID-19. T cells, B-cell-depleted T cells, or PBMCs supplied cDNA or gDNA.

Germline loops: CDR1 SGHDN, CDR2 FVKESK. The CDR3 runs to 15 residues. Trimming removed 0 bases at V and 2 bases at J, with 10 bases between. Per the original methods: Using reference gene primer amplification, nucleated cell counts were estimated. Here immunoSEQ multiplex PCR was the method, and the copy in TCRdb shows in-frame clones only, minus some. The V and J calls and clone size are taken from that table; D and trimming were inferred from the DNA. The table includes more than 140,000 clones, around 81% detected once. The chain uses TRBV14 and TRBJ2-5; D might be TRBD2 (6 bases). The sequence was collected from a human donor in a cohort sampled during active COVID-19. The specimen was peripheral blood. The CDR3: CASSQDLGGQETQYF. The CDR3 DNA sequence: TGTGCCAGCAGCCAAGATTTGGGGGGACAAGAGACCCAGTACTTC.